This TCR beta chain was identified in a study of blood T cells in healthy people across ages (dated by TCRdb to the mid-2010s). Study-wide context: In model experiments, template switching captured roughly one uniquely barcoded TCR beta cDNA molecule for every two T cells. The study measured age-related changes in TCR beta repertoire diversity using deep sequencing normalized with unique cDNA molecular identifiers. Donors were grouped into four age groups: young (average roughly 17 years), middle-aged (roughly 38), aged (around 60) and long-lived (roughly 80). To avoid experimental bias, donors of different ages were spread randomly across the sequencing lanes. For two donors (one aged 18 to 30 and one aged 80 or older), the study analyzed two additional independent replicas of 1 million unique cDNA reads from the same blood draw.

About this clonotype: No cognate antigen has been identified for it. No qualities accompany the bases; no much larger clone lies one base away.

Donors were about 36 systemically healthy Caucasian individuals from Russia aged 6 to 90 years. Each donor gave approximately 10 milliliters of peripheral blood, collected into EDTA-treated Vacutainer tubes. PBMCs were isolated by Ficoll-Paque density-gradient centrifugation, with at least 7 million obtained per sample. Trizol reagent was used to extract total RNA from the PBMCs, yielding at least 5.5 micrograms per sample. Naive CD45RAhigh/CD27high T cell percentages were measured by flow cytometry on a PBMC aliquot from every donor. Reading from cysteine to phenylalanine, the CDR3 counts 16 amino acids. The retained sequence is limited to the CDR3, 48 bases, with the frame set at the first base. CDR1 and CDR2 are drawn from the germline V gene (reference sequence): DFQATT, SNEGSKA. The V and J ends are trimmed by 0 bases and 6 bases, leaving 18 bases between them. Libraries were built with 5' RACE. Instrument on record: Illumina HiSeq 2500. A second PCR of about 6 to 11 cycles was run with a J-beta primer mix and a sample-barcoded 5' primer. A unique molecular identifier was introduced onto each TCR beta cDNA molecule by a template-switch 5' adaptor carrying 12 random nucleotides. At least 2.5 million CDR3-containing paired-end reads were obtained from each sample. All of the RNA was converted into first-strand cDNA using the Mint cDNA synthesis kit, with a TRBC-specific oligonucleotide serving as the primer. Following uracil-DNA glycosylase treatment, all cDNA underwent a first 18-cycle PCR with the universal primers M1SS and BC2_uni_R. Turning to the authors' computational methods: Normalization of each sample was performed by random selection of 1 million high-quality reads, each carrying a distinct molecular identifier. Instead of being binned into consensus sequences, reads that shared molecular identifiers were thrown out. MiTCR, run with a Q25 quality threshold and the strictest error-elimination algorithm, handled CDR3 identification, clonotype clustering and error correction. A nonparametric unseen species model with Euler transformation was used to estimate a lower bound on total TCR beta diversity. In-frame beta chains were kept once TCRdb had trimmed the public reads at Q25 with fastp and called clones with MiXCR. Rows are unified per CDR3 protein, each entry keeping the most common DNA and genes. The authors' filters were not applied to this entry. The sample table records 1.5 million to 2 million distinct CDR3 sequences; roughly 27% of these occur just once. The top ten clonotypes cover 7.7% of the sample.

The research as a whole found: Estimates of total diversity from one million sequenced T cells were regarded as lower bounds and underestimates. Compared with the aged group, more naive CD4+ T cells, fewer expanded clones and increased TCR diversity were shown by the long-lived group, suggesting age selection. The CMV infection status of donors was not known, potentially confounding age-related changes in expanded clonotypes. Because profiling used bulk unsorted PBMCs, naive and antigen-experienced compartments could not be compared conclusively. Observed TCR beta diversity per million T cells fell roughly linearly with age, and a significant reduction was already apparent by age roughly 41. There was a strong correlation between observed TCR beta diversity and the percentage of naive T cells measured by flow cytometry.

The chain employs TRBV20-1 and TRBJ2-1; the D call is possibly TRBD1 or TRBD2, each sharing 6 bases. The sequencing sample was made of blood. The receptor comes from a woman in her twenties or thirties in good health. CDR3 loop: CSARERGGWGANEQFF. The DNA sequence is TGCAGTGCTAGAGAGAGAGGAGGGTGGGGGGCCAATGAGCAGTTCTTC.